A selection of T cell receptor beta chains follows, all from one sample in a study of human thymus T cells. Libraries were prepared by immunoSEQ multiplex PCR; TCRdb keeps only in-frame clonotypes and omits some of them. Counted here are tens of thousands of clones, about 94% occurring once; the ten biggest clones make up roughly 0.12%. The sequenced sample consisted of blood. The receptor source for this set is a boy younger than two with a congenital heart defect but otherwise immunologically healthy. The CDR3 runs from the conserved cysteine through the conserved F or W. Fields, in order: J gene, V gene, clone size, D gene, CDR3 DNA, CDR3 protein. The D gene is left open where the match is weak. The size of a clone is reported for some rows only, either as once, few or many, or as a class for expanded clones.

TRBJ1-2	TRBV29-1	-	-	TGCAGCGTTGAACCTGGCTACACCTTC	CSVEPGYTF
TRBJ2-2	TRBV5-6	-	-	TGTGCCAGCAGGGAAAGACTCGTCACCGGGGAGCTGTTTTTT	CASRERLVTGELFF
TRBJ1-4	TRBV5-4	-	-	TGTGCCAGCAGCCTGTGGACAGCAACTAATGAAAAACTGTTTTTT	CASSLWTATNEKLFF
TRBJ2-3	TRBV19	once	TRBD1	TGTGCCAGTAGACCCCTCCCTGGACAGGGGGCGCCTGTGACGCAGTATTTT	CASRPLPGQGAPVTQYF
TRBJ1-5	TRBV7-4	-	-	TGTGCCAGCAGCTTAAGGGGCAATCAGCCCCAGCATTTT	CASSLRGNQPQHF
TRBJ1-2	TRBV28	-	-	TGTGCCAGCAGTCGAGACCGGGCCCTCTATGGCTACACCTTC	CASSRDRALYGYTF
TRBJ1-1	TRBV30	once	-	TGTGCCTGGGGACAGAACACTGAAGCTTTCTTT	CAWGQNTEAFF
TRBJ1-2	TRBV7-2	-	TRBD1	TGTGCCAGCAGCTGGGACAGGGGGTCGGGCTATGGCTACACCTTC	CASSWDRGSGYGYTF
TRBJ1-3	TRBV28	-	TRBD1	TGTGCCAGCAGTTTAACAGGGGGCACCATATATTTT	CASSLTGGTIYF
TRBJ1-1	TRBV18	-	TRBD1	TGTGCCAGCTCACCGAACAGGGGGCCCTCTTACCAAGAAGCTTTCTTT	CASSPNRGPSYQEAFF
TRBJ1-1	TRBV5-5	-	TRBD1	TGTGCCAGCAGCTTCGGGACAGGGGCGATGAACACTGAAGCTTTCTTT	CASSFGTGAMNTEAFF
TRBJ1-1	TRBV4-2	-	-	TGTGCCAGCACCTCAGTTTCGACACAGTTTGACACTGAAGCTTTCTTT	CASTSVSTQFDTEAFF
TRBJ2-7	TRBV7-9	-	TRBD2	TGTGCCAGCAGCTTAAAGGGAGGGGCCTACGAGCAGTACTTC	CASSLKGGAYEQYF
TRBJ2-7	TRBV28	-	-	TGTGCCAGCAGTTTTCTGGGAGACGAGCAGTACTTC	CASSFLGDEQYF
TRBJ1-1	TRBV12-5	-	TRBD1	TGTGCTAGTGGTTTGGTATCAGCAGGGGGGGCGAGAGACACTGAAGCTTTCTTT	CASGLVSAGGARDTEAFF
TRBJ1-2	TRBV5-1	-	TRBD1	TGCGCCAGCAGTTTTGAACTGACAGGGGGCTATGGCTACACCTTC	CASSFELTGGYGYTF
TRBJ1-2	TRBV19	-	-	TGTGCCAGTAGTATCCAGTTTCGCAGGGACTACTATGGCTACACCTTC	CASSIQFRRDYYGYTF
TRBJ1-5	TRBV29-1	-	-	TGCAGCGCCTCTGAGGGGGGGAGGGGCAATCAGCCCCAGCATTTT	CSASEGGRGNQPQHF
TRBJ2-7	TRBV16	-	-	TGTGCCAGCAGCCAATCTAGGGAGCAGTACTTC	CASSQSREQYF
TRBJ2-7	TRBV5-1	-	-	TGCGCCAGCAGCTTTGGGCAGGGCCCCTCCTACGAGCAGTACTTC	CASSFGQGPSYEQYF
TRBJ1-2	TRBV7-2	-	-	TGTGCCAGCAGCTTAGGAAGGGCACGGCTGGGTGGCTACACCTTC	CASSLGRARLGGYTF
TRBJ2-1	TRBV7-9	-	TRBD2	TGTGCCAGCAGCTTCCCTAGGGATACACGAAAGCGGGGGGAGGGTGAGCAGTTCTTC	CASSFPRDTRKRGEGEQFF
TRBJ1-1	TRBV30	-	-	TGTGCCTGGCAGGGCCGGAACACTGAAGCTTTCTTT	CAWQGRNTEAFF
TRBJ2-1	TRBV6-5	once	TRBD2	TGTGCCAGCAGTTACTCACCTAGCGGGGGGAAGCAGTTCTTC	CASSYSPSGGKQFF
TRBJ2-7	TRBV5-4	-	TRBD1	TGTGCCAGCAGCCTCGGGACAGGGGAGGGGCAGTACTTC	CASSLGTGEGQYF
TRBJ1-1	TRBV4-3	-	-	TGCGCCAGCAGCCAAGTAGCTTCCACTGAAGCTTTCTTT	CASSQVASTEAFF
TRBJ2-2	TRBV27	-	-	TGTGCCAGCAGTTTATTCGCGGGGAACACCGGGGAGCTGTTTTTT	CASSLFAGNTGELFF